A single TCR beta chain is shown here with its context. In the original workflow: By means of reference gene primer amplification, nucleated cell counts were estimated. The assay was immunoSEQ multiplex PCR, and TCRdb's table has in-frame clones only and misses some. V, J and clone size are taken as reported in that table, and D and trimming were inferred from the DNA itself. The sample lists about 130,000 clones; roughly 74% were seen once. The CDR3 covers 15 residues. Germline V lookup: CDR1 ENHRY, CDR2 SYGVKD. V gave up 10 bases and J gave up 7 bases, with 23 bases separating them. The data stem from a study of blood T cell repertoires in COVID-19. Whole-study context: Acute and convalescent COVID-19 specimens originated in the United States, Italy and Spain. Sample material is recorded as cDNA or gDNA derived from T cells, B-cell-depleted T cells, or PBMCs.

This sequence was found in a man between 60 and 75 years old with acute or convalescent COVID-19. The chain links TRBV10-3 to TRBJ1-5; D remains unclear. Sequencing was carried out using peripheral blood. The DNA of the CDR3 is TGTGCCACCTATCACCGGGAAATGATGCGGCAGCCCCAGCATTTT. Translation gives CATYHREMMRQPQHF.